The 16 T cell receptor beta chains listed next were all sequenced from one sample in a study of T cell clonality in common variable immunodeficiency (dated by TCRdb to between 2015 and 2017). The investigation overall reported the following: CVID TCRbeta sequences reportedly showed fewer deletions and N-nucleotide insertions and lacked highly modified clones with 13 or more V deletions.

Their target antigens are unknown. Library preparation employed the immunoSEQ multiplex PCR assay. The immuneACCESS repertoire file appears here via TCRdb, limited to in-frame rearrangements. These files lack a portion of the clones; in checked studies, under half of the deficit traces to unresolved V genes, and the cause of the others is not known. The sample's table covers over 15,000 clones. Roughly 4.9% of the sample goes to the ten largest clones. Material for sequencing was peripheral blood mononuclear cells. These receptors all stem from a human donor with common variable immunodeficiency.

This clone is medium-sized (0.01 to 0.1%) by frequency. CDR3 bases read: TGTGCCAGCAGCTCCGTGGCGAAAGCGGGAGTTGAG. Protein product: CASSSVAKAGVE. The whole CDR3 reads CASSSVAKAGVEQFF. The V gene is TRBV5-6, the J gene TRBJ2-1, with 8 bases aligning to TRBD2. The read halts 3 residues ahead of the CDR3 end, with the missing end drawn from the germline J gene. The CDR3 is 15 residues long. The germline CDR1 and CDR2 sequences are SGHDT and YYEEEE. V lost 3 bases to trimming and J lost 9 bases; unmatched junction nucleotides: 11.

In regard to this clone: The CDR3 end lies 3 residues beyond the end of the read and is filled in from the germline J gene. The rearrangement uses TRBV11-1 and TRBJ2-5, with no clear D. Germline V lookup: CDR1 SGHAT, CDR2 FQDESV (reference sequence). The CDR3 is 13 amino acids. The germline V and J ends were trimmed by 3 bases and 5 bases, with 10 bases remaining between them. The CDR3 loop reads CASSFFRLETQYF. The CDR3 bases that were read are TGTGCCAGCAGCTTTTTTAGATTGGAGACC.

A word on this clone: The read ends 3 residues before the CDR3 terminus; that terminus is restored from the germline J gene. V and J are TRBV5-6 and TRBJ2-3; 10 nucleotides line up with TRBD1. Germline V CDR1 and CDR2: SGHDT, YYEEEE. The V segment lost 4 bases and the J segment 4 bases; nucleotides outside the gene matches: 3. The CDR3 has 14 amino acids. CDR3 DNA (partial): TGTGCCAGCAGCGACGGACAGGGGGCAGATACG. This sequence encodes CASSDGQGADT. The whole CDR3 region reads CASSDGQGADTQYF.

Points on this clone: Read data end 3 residues before the CDR3 end; the end is taken from the germline J gene. The chain carries TRBV5-1 and TRBJ2-5; 11 bases agree with TRBD2. The germline V gene has CDR1 SGHRS and CDR2 YFSETQ. The V gene end was trimmed by 4 bases and the J gene end by 0 bases; junction bases not matched to a gene: 8. The CDR3 contains 17 residues. The part of the CDR3 DNA that was read is TGCGCCAGCAGCCATTACTCGACTAGCGGGGACCAAGAGACC. It translates to CASSHYSTSGDQET. The entire CDR3 sequence reads CASSHYSTSGDQETQYF.

As for this clone: The read finishes 3 residues shy of the CDR3 end, and the germline J gene is used to complete it. V gene TRBV30 combines with J gene TRBJ2-1; D is possibly TRBD1 or TRBD2 (5 bases each). This CDR3 has 16 residues. V was shortened by 3 bases and J by 2 bases, with 17 bases between the two germline ends. Germline V CDR1 and CDR2: GTSNPN, SVGIG (reference sequence). Here the CDR3 reads CAWSTGRGVTYNEQFF. The part of the CDR3 DNA that was read is TGTGCCTGGAGCACTGGACGAGGGGTGACCTACAATGAG.

A remark on this clone: The observed sequence ends 3 residues before the CDR3 terminus, with the missing tail filled in from the germline J gene. The rearrangement joins TRBV7-8 to TRBJ1-5, with D possibly TRBD1 on 5 matching bases. The germline V gene encodes CDR1 SGHVS and CDR2 FQNEAQ. Trimming shortened V by 0 bases and J by 7 bases, and 16 bases separated the two germline ends. The CDR3 is made up of 16 amino acids. The covered CDR3 bases are TGTGCCAGCAGCTTAGCGGACGCAGGGCTGGGGCAGCCC. As protein: CASSLADAGLGQP. The full CDR3 reads CASSLADAGLGQPQHF.

A word on this clone: The sequenced fragment ends 3 residues before the CDR3 boundary, so the rest is inferred from the germline J gene. The J gene is TRBJ1-2, the V gene TRBV29-1; D is uncertain. The CDR3 has 13 amino acids. Looked up from germline, CDR1 is SQVTM and CDR2 is ANQGSEA. V lost 1 base and J 4 bases, leaving 10 bases between the germline ends. CDR3 bases read: TGCAGCGTTGAAGCGGCAGGTCGCTATGGC. Translated, it gives CSVEAAGRYG. The CDR3 in full is CSVEAAGRYGYTF.

Here the CDR3 reads CSASEIQGSGEQYF. CDR3 DNA, as far as it was read: TGCAGTGCTTCAGAGATCCAGGGATCAGGCGAG. The chain recombines TRBV20-1 with TRBJ2-7; D may be TRBD1 (5 bases). The CDR3 end is not reached by the read, which stops 3 residues before it; the germline J gene fills it in. Germline V lookup: CDR1 DFQATT, CDR2 SNEGSKA (reference sequence). The V and J ends lost 5 bases and 6 bases respectively, with 20 bases between them. The CDR3 runs 14 residues.

Considering frequency, this clone is large (0.1 to 1%). The DNA ends 3 residues before the CDR3 does, and the rest of the CDR3 is filled in from the germline J gene. This chain joins TRBV5-4 and TRBJ1-2, with 10 bases lining up with TRBD1. The CDR3 is 16 amino acids. Germline V gene sequence: CDR1 SGHNT, CDR2 YYREEE (reference sequence). J was trimmed by 7 bases and V by 4 bases; bases with no gene match: 13. The sequenced CDR3 bases are TGTGCCAGCAGCGCGGGCGGGACAGGGGACACGGCTGGC. Translating it yields CASSAGGTGDTAG. The full CDR3 protein is CASSAGGTGDTAGYTF.

Of note for this clone: Read data end 3 residues before the CDR3 end; the end is taken from the germline J gene. V and J are TRBV2 and TRBJ2-1; 10 bases agree with TRBD1. V was pared by 11 bases and J by 8 bases, with 9 bases of the junction left unmatched. CDR1 SNHLY and CDR2 FYNNEI come from the germline V gene. The CDR3 has 13 residues. CDR3 region: CAGTGQGFDEQFF. The sequenced CDR3 bases are TGTGCCGGCACGGGACAGGGGTTCGATGAG.

About this clone itself: Read coverage stops 3 residues before the CDR3 terminus; the germline J gene supplies the remainder. The gene calls are TRBV4-1 and TRBJ1-1; maybe TRBD1 (6 bases). V lost 0 bases and J 1 base, leaving 15 bases between the germline ends. This CDR3 has 17 amino acids. Germline V gene data show CDR1 as MGHRA and CDR2 as YSYEKL. The part of the CDR3 DNA that was read is TGCGCCAGCAGCCAAGATTTGATGGGCAGGGGGAACACTGAA. As protein: CASSQDLMGRGNTE. Given in full, the CDR3 is CASSQDLMGRGNTEAFF.

Turning to this clone: The read ends 3 residues early relative to the CDR3; the germline J gene fills the gap. The V and J genes are TRBV5-4 and TRBJ2-1; D unclear. V shed 0 bases and J shed 9 bases, with 4 bases lying between them. The CDR3 length is 11 residues. Germline CDR1 SGHNT, CDR2 YYREEE (reference sequence). CDR3: CASSLDSEQFF. The sequenced part of the CDR3 DNA is TGTGCCAGCAGCTTGGACTCTGAG.

As to this clone: The sequence runs out 3 residues before the end of the CDR3; the remainder is reconstructed from the germline J gene. The genes are TRBV11-2 and TRBJ1-2; 8 bases match TRBD1. Germline CDR1 is SGHAT and CDR2 is FQNNGV. The CDR3 runs 15 residues. The CDR3 loop reads CASSLPSPDRDGYTF. CDR3 DNA (partial): TGTGCCAGCAGCTTACCGTCCCCGGACAGGGACGGC.

To note about this clone: The DNA ends 3 residues before the CDR3 does, and the rest of the CDR3 is filled in from the germline J gene. The genes are TRBV6-2 or TRBV6-3 and TRBJ2-4; maybe TRBD2 (5 bases). The CDR3 totals 11 residues. V was cut by 6 bases and J by 8 bases, with 8 bases left in between. CDR1 and CDR2 from the germline V gene are MNHEY and SVGEGT. Incomplete CDR3 DNA: TGTGCCAGCAGGGACTGGGACATT. Protein sequence: CASRDWDI. The full CDR3 sequence reads CASRDWDIQYF.

Details on this clone: The read falls 3 residues short of the CDR3 end, and the missing part is taken from the germline J gene. The chain carries TRBV2 and TRBJ1-4; D is possibly TRBD1 (5 bases). Per the germline V gene, CDR1 is SNHLY and CDR2 is FYNNEI. The CDR3 is 14 amino acids. The V end was cut by 2 bases, the J end by 8 bases, with 12 bases between. The CDR3 protein is CASSEQGPREKLFF. CDR3 DNA (partial): TGTGCCAGCAGTGAACAGGGCCCTAGGGAAAAA.

Turning to this clone: The CDR3 end falls 3 residues outside the read, so it is completed with the germline J gene. This chain uses TRBV7-9 with TRBJ1-4; possible D gene TRBD1, 5 bases. The V and J ends lost 1 base and 4 bases respectively, with 7 bases between them. CDR3 size: 14 residues. Germline CDR1 reads SEHNR; CDR2 reads FQNEAQ (reference sequence). Incomplete CDR3 DNA: TGTGCCAGCAGCTTAGAACAGGTTAATGAAAAA. This codes for CASSLEQVNEK. The full CDR3 is CASSLEQVNEKLFF. Drawing the rest from reference TRBV7-9 and TRBJ1-4, the complete variable domain is DTGVSQNPRHKITKRGQNVTFRCDPISEHNRLYWYRQTLGQGPEFLTYFQNEAQLEKSRLLSDRFSAERPKGSFSTLEIQRTEQGDSAMYLCASSLEQVNEKLFFGSGTQLSVL.